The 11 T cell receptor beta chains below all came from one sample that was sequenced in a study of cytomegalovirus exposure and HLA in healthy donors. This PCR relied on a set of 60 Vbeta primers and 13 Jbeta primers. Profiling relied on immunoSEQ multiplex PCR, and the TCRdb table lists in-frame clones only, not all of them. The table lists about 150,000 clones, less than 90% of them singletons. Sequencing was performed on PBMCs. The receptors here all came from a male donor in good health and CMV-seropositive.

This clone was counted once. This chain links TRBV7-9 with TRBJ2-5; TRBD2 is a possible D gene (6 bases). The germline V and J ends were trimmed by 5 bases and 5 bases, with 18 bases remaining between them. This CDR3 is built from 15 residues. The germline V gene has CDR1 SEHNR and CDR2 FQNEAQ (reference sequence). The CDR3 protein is CASSPPGEPWETQYF. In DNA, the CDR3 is TGTGCCAGCAGCCCCCCGGGGGAACCCTGGGAGACCCAGTACTTC.

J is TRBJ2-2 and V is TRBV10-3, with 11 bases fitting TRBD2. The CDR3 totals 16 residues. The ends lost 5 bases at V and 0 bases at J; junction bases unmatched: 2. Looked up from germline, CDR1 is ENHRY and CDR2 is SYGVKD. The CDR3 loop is CAISLGLAANTGELFF. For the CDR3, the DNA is TGTGCCATCAGTCTGGGACTAGCGGCGAACACCGGGGAGCTGTTTTTT.

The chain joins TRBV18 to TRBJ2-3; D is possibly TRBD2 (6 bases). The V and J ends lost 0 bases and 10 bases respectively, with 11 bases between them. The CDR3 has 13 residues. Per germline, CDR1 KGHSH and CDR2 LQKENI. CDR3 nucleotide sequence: TGTGCCAGCTCACCACCGGCCGGGGGTGCGCAGTATTTT. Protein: CASSPPAGGAQYF.

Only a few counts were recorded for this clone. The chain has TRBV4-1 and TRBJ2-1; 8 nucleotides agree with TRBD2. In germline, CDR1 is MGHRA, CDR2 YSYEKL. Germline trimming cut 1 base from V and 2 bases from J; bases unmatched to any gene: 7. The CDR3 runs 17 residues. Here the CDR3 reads CASSQGSGSVAYNEQFF. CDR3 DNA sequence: TGCGCCAGCAGCCAAGGAAGCGGGAGTGTGGCCTACAATGAGCAGTTCTTC.

This CDR3 reads CASSERGPSSYNEQFF. The DNA for the CDR3 is TGTGCCAGCAGCGAGAGAGGCCCTAGCTCCTACAATGAGCAGTTCTTC. This sequence joins TRBV7-9 and TRBJ2-1, with unresolved D. V dropped 5 bases and J dropped 0 bases, with 14 bases sitting between them. Germline V gives CDR1 SEHNR, CDR2 FQNEAQ (reference sequence). This CDR3 spans 16 amino acids.

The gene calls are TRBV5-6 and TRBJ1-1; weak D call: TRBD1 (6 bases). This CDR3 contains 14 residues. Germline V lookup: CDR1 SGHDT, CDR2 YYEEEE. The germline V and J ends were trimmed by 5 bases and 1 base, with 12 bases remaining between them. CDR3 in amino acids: CASSRGQSNTEAFF. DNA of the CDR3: TGTGCCAGCAGTAGGGGACAATCGAACACTGAAGCTTTCTTT.

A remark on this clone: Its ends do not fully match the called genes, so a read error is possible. DNA for the CDR3: TGTGCCAGCAGCCGAGGAGTGGAAGAGACCCAGTACTTC. It translates to CASSRGVEETQYF. This chain links TRBV4-1 with TRBJ2-5, with D uncertain. CDR1 and CDR2 (germline): MGHRA, YSYEKL. CDR3 length equals 13 residues.

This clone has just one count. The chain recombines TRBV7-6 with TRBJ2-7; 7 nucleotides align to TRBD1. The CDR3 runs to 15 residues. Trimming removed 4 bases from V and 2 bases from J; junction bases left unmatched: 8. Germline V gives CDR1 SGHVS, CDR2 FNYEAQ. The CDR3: CASSYGDSITYEQYF. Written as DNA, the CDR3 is TGTGCCAGCAGCTACGGGGACAGTATTACCTACGAGCAGTACTTC. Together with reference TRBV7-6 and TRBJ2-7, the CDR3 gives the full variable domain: GAGVSQSPRYKVTKRGQDVALRCDPISGHVSLYWYRQALGQGPEFLTYFNYEAQQDKSGLPNDRFSAERPEGSISTLTIQRTEQRDSAMYRCASSYGDSITYEQYFGPGTRLTVT.

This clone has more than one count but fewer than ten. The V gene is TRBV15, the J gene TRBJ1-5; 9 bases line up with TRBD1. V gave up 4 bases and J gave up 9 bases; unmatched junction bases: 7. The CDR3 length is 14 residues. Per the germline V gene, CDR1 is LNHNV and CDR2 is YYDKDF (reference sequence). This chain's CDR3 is CATSTTGGAGPQHF. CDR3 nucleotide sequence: TGTGCCACCAGCACTACAGGGGGCGCAGGGCCCCAGCATTTT.

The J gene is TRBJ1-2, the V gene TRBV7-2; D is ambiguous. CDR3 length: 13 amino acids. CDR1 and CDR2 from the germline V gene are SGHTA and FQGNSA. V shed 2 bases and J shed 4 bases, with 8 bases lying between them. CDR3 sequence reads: CASSLPQAYGYTF. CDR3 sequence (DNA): TGTGCCAGCAGCTTACCTCAGGCCTATGGCTACACCTTC.

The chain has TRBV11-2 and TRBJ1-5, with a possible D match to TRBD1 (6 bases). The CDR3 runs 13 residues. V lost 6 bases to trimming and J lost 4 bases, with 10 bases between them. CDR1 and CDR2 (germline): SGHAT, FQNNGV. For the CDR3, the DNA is TGTGCCAGCAGTCACAGGGAGAATCAGCCCCAGCATTTT. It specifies CASSHRENQPQHF.